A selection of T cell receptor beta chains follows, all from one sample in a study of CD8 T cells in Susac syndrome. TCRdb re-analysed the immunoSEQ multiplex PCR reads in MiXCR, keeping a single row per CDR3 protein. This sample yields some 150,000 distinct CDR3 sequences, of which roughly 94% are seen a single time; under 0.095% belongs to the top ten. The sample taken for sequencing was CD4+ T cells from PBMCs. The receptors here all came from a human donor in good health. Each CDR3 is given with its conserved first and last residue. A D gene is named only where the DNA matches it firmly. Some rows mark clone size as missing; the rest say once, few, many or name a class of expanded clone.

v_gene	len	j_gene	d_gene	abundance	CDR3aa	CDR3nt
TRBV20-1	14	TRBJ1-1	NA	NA	CSASGIGINTEAFF	TGCAGTGCTAGTGGTATAGGCATCAACACTGAAGCTTTCTTT
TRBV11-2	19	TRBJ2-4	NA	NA	CASGPTGLGVRWAKNIQYF	TGTGCCAGCGGCCCCACGGGGCTGGGAGTTCGGTGGGCCAAAAACATTCAGTACTTC
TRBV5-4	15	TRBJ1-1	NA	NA	CASSLVGQPNTEAFF	TGTGCCAGCAGCTTGGTGGGGCAGCCGAACACTGAAGCTTTCTTT
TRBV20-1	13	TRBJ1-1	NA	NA	CSANWRGNTEAFF	TGCAGTGCTAATTGGAGGGGGAACACTGAAGCTTTCTTT
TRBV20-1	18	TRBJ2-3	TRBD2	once	CSARDYVGTSGSADTQYF	TGCAGTGCTAGAGATTACGTGGGTACTAGCGGGAGCGCAGATACGCAGTATTTT
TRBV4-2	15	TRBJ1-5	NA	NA	CASSQAQLGNQPQHF	TGTGCCAGCAGCCAAGCCCAACTGGGCAATCAGCCCCAGCATTTT
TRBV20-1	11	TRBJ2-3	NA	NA	CSARDPPKKYF	TGCAGTGCTAGAGATCCCCCGAAAAAGTATTTT
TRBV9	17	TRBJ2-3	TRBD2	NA	CASSVGAGGAFGDTQYF	TGTGCCAGCAGCGTAGGGGCCGGGGGGGCCTTTGGGGATACGCAGTATTTT
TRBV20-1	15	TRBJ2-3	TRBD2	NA	CSASGTSSDPDTQYF	TGCAGTGCTTCCGGGACTAGTTCTGATCCAGATACGCAGTATTTT
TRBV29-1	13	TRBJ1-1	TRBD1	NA	CSALRDRNTEAFF	TGCAGCGCCCTCCGGGACAGGAACACTGAAGCTTTCTTT
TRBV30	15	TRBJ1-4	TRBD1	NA	CAWSTRGQGDEKLFF	TGTGCCTGGAGCACCCGGGGACAGGGTGATGAAAAACTGTTTTTT
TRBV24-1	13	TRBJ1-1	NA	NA	CATSEEGDTEAFF	TGTGCCACCAGTGAAGAGGGGGACACTGAAGCTTTCTTT
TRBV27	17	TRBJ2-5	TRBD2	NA	CASRAGGLAGGRETQYF	TGTGCCAGCAGAGCGGGCGGACTAGCGGGAGGCCGGGAGACCCAGTACTTC
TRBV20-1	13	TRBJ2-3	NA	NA	CSALRGLIDTQYF	TGCAGTGCCCTTCGGGGTTTAATAGATACGCAGTATTTT
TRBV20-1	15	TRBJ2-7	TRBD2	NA	CSASVGLASSYEQYF	TGCAGTGCTAGCGTTGGACTAGCAAGCTCCTACGAGCAGTACTTC
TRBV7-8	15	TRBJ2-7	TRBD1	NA	CASSLDRGVVYDQYF	TGTGCCAGCAGCTTAGACAGGGGGGTCGTCTACGATCAATACTTC
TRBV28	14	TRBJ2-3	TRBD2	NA	CASSSGLAGDTQYF	TGTGCCAGCAGTTCCGGACTAGCGGGGGATACGCAGTATTTT
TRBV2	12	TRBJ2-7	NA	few	CASSVPSYEQYF	TGTGCCAGCAGTGTCCCGAGCTACGAGCAGTACTTC
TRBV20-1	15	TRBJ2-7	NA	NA	CSARDPGEVRDEQYF	TGCAGTGCTAGAGATCCAGGAGAGGTTAGGGACGAGCAGTACTTC
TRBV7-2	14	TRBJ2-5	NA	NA	CASSFRRIQETQYF	TGTGCCAGCAGCTTTAGGCGGATACAAGAGACCCAGTACTTC
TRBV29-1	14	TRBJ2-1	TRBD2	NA	CSALAGSSYNEQFF	TGCAGCGCCCTAGCGGGAAGCTCCTACAATGAGCAGTTCTTC
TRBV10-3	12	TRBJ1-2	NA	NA	CAISAQGDGYTF	TGTGCCATCAGTGCTCAGGGAGATGGCTACACCTTC
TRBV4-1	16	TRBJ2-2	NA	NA	CASSPGTFANTGELFF	TGCGCCAGCAGCCCAGGGACTTTCGCGAACACCGGGGAGCTGTTTTTT
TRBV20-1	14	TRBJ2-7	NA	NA	CSARDLGTPYEQYF	TGCAGTGCTAGAGATTTGGGGACCCCCTACGAGCAGTACTTC
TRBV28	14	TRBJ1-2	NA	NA	CASSSNGGRYGYTF	TGTGCCAGCAGTTCAAATGGGGGCCGGTATGGCTACACCTTC
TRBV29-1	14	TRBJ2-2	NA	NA	CSVEVTGLTGELFF	TGCAGCGTCGAAGTAACAGGGCTCACCGGGGAGCTGTTTTTT
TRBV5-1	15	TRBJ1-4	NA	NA	CASSLRAGTNEKLFF	TGCGCCAGCAGCTTGAGGGCAGGCACTAATGAAAAACTGTTTTTT
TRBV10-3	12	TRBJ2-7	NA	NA	CAISESSYEQYF	TGTGCCATCAGTGAGTCCTCCTACGAGCAGTACTTC
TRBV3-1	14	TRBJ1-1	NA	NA	CASSYTSSHTEAFF	TGTGCCAGCAGCTATACTTCATCCCACACTGAAGCTTTCTTT
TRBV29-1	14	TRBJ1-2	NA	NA	CSVVPRAPNYGYTF	TGCAGCGTTGTTCCCCGGGCTCCTAACTATGGCTACACCTTC
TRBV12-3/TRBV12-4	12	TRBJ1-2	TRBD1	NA	CASTQGARGYTF	TGTGCCAGCACCCAGGGGGCTCGGGGCTACACCTTC
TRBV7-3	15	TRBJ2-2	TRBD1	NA	CASSLKAGGTGELFF	TGTGCCAGCAGCTTAAAGGCAGGGGGCACCGGGGAGCTGTTTTTT
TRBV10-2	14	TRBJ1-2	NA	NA	CASSESKGNYGYTF	TGCGCCAGCAGTGAGTCGAAAGGGAACTATGGCTACACCTTC
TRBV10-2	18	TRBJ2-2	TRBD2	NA	CASPTSEATGRRTGELFF	TGCGCCAGCCCCACTAGCGAGGCGACGGGGCGCAGAACCGGGGAGCTGTTTTTT
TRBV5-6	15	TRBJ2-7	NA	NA	CASSFGGARSYEQYF	TGTGCCAGCAGCTTCGGCGGGGCCCGTTCCTACGAGCAGTACTTC
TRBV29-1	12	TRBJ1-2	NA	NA	CSVGVGGGGYTF	TGCAGCGTTGGCGTGGGAGGGGGTGGCTACACCTTC
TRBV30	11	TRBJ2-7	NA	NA	CAWSVLNEQYF	TGTGCCTGGAGTGTACTGAACGAGCAGTACTTC
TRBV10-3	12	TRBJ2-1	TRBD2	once	CAISESEGREFF	TGTGCCATCAGTGAGTCGGAGGGGAGGGAGTTCTTC
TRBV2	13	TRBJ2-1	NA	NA	CASGEVAYNEQFF	TGTGCCAGCGGGGAGGTAGCCTATAATGAGCAGTTCTTC
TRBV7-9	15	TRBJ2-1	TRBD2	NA	CASSPGTTTYNEQFF	TGTGCCAGCAGCCCGGGGACTACCACTTACAATGAGCAGTTCTTC
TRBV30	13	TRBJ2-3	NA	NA	CAWNRRSTDTQYF	TGTGCCTGGAACAGGCGTAGCACAGATACGCAGTATTTT
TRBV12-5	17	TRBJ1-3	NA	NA	CASGQRVGPSSGNTIYF	TGTGCTAGTGGTCAGCGAGTTGGACCCAGCTCTGGAAACACCATATATTTT
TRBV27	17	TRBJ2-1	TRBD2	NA	CASSSITPGLAPNEQFF	TGTGCCAGCAGTTCTATTACTCCGGGACTAGCGCCAAATGAGCAGTTCTTC
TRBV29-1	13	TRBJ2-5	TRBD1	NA	CSVPGQGGETQYF	TGCAGCGTACCCGGACAGGGGGGAGAGACCCAGTACTTC
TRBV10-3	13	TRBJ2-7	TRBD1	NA	CAIGGRQGEEQYF	TGTGCCATCGGGGGTCGACAGGGAGAAGAGCAGTACTTC
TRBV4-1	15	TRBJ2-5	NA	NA	CASSPRVAGPETQYF	TGCGCCAGCAGCCCCCGGGTTGCGGGCCCCGAGACCCAGTACTTC
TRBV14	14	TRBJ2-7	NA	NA	CASSLLGLFYEQYF	TGTGCCAGCAGCCTCCTCGGACTATTCTACGAGCAGTACTTC
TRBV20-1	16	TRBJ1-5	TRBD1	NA	CSASDPGGGSNQPQHF	TGCAGTGCTAGCGACCCAGGGGGCGGGAGCAATCAGCCCCAGCATTTT